Following are 11 T cell receptor beta chains from one sample sequenced in a study of shared clonotypes between healthy human individuals. Assay used: immunoSEQ multiplex PCR; TCRdb lists only in-frame clones, some missing. Of around 940,000 clones listed, 76% are singletons. What was sequenced was memory CD4+ T cells sorted from blood. Subset of the sample: CD45RA-negative fraction. These receptors all come from a man aged 18 to 35 in good health.

A single count supports this clone. The chain couples TRBV6-5 to TRBJ2-2; D gene unclear. Germline CDR1 and CDR2: MNHEY and SVGAGI. The germline V and J ends were trimmed by 7 bases and 5 bases, with 5 bases remaining between them. The CDR3 covers 11 residues. Here the CDR3 DNA reads TGTGCCAGCAAGAGGACCGGGGAGCTGTTTTTT. Protein: CASKRTGELFF.

As DNA, the CDR3 is TGCGCCAGCAGCTTGGCCCCAGCGGGGGGGCCAGATACGCAGTATTTT. Amino acids: CASSLAPAGGPDTQYF. This chain joins TRBV5-1 and TRBJ2-3; 10 nucleotides align to TRBD2. V trimming: 0 bases; J trimming: 4 bases; junction bases outside the gene matches: 5. This CDR3 comprises 16 residues. The germline V gene has CDR1 SGHRS and CDR2 YFSETQ.

The chain links TRBV4-1 to TRBJ1-5; D is uncertain. Trimming removed 0 bases from V and 9 bases from J, with 9 bases in between. The CDR3 loop spans 13 amino acids. CDR1 is MGHRA and CDR2 is YSYEKL in the germline V gene. CDR3 nucleotide sequence: TGCGCCAGCAGCCAAGAAGAAGACCGGCCCCAGCATTTT. Amino acid sequence: CASSQEEDRPQHF.

J is TRBJ1-1 and V is TRBV19; D perhaps matches TRBD1 (6 bases). This CDR3 is built from 14 residues. CDR1 and CDR2 (germline): LNHDA, SQIVND (reference sequence). Trimming removed 3 bases at V and 6 bases at J, with 14 bases between. The CDR3 is CASSIQGSLAEAFF. The CDR3 DNA follows: TGTGCCAGTAGTATCCAGGGGAGTCTAGCTGAAGCTTTCTTT. Variable domain in full (rest from reference TRBV19 and TRBJ1-1): DGGITQSPKYLFRKEGQNVTLSCEQNLNHDAMYWYRQDPGQGLRLIYYSQIVNDFQKGDIAEGYSVSREKKESFPLTVTSAQKNPTAFYLCASSIQGSLAEAFFGQGTRLTVV.

The rearrangement joins TRBV21-1 to TRBJ2-7; the table gives TRBD2 as D, unverified against the DNA. TRBV21-1 is a documented pseudogene. The CDR3 covers 17 residues. The CDR3 DNA is TGTGCCAGCAGCAAAGCCGCCAGCGGGATCCACCCCCTAGAGCAGTACTTC. It codes for CASSKAASGIHPLEQYF.

The chain combines TRBV5-6 with TRBJ2-7, with 9 bases that match TRBD1. The CDR3 covers 13 residues. With 4 bases clipped from V and 4 bases from J, the junction kept 3 bases outside the gene matches. Germline lookup yields CDR1 SGHDT and CDR2 YYEEEE. CDR3 sequence reads: CASSTDRGYEQYF. The CDR3 DNA sequence: TGTGCCAGCAGCACAGACAGGGGGTACGAGCAGTACTTC.

This clone turned up a few times. V is TRBV30 and J is TRBJ1-1; D is uncertain. Trimming took 4 bases from V and 7 from J, leaving 10 bases between them. The CDR3 has 11 residues. CDR1 is GTSNPN and CDR2 is SVGIG in the germline V gene (reference sequence). Here the CDR3 reads CAWTDELEAFF. The CDR3 DNA follows: TGTGCCTGGACGGACGAGCTTGAAGCTTTCTTT. The whole variable domain, filled in from reference TRBV30 and TRBJ1-1, reads SQTIHQWPATLVQPVGSPLSLECTVEGTSNPNLYWYRQAAGRGLQLLFYSVGIGQISSEVPQNLSASRPQDRQFILSSKKLLLSDSGFYLCAWTDELEAFFGQGTRLTVV.

Turning to this clone: The sample has other DNA sequences that encode this CDR3 too. This chain joins TRBV7-2 and TRBJ2-2; 7 nucleotides match TRBD2. This CDR3 spans 15 amino acids. Germline loops: CDR1 SGHTA, CDR2 FQGNSA. Trimming removed 2 bases from V and 6 bases from J; junction bases left unmatched: 6. CDR3 sequence (DNA): TGTGCCAGCAGCTTACTTGCGGGAGTGGCCGGGGAGCTGTTTTTT. It codes for CASSLLAGVAGELFF.

This chain connects TRBV30 to TRBJ1-1; D call uncertain. Germline lookup yields CDR1 GTSNPN and CDR2 SVGIG (reference sequence). V was trimmed by 0 bases and J by 4 bases, leaving 9 bases between them. CDR3 length: 13 amino acids. CDR3 sequence: CAWSVQLATEAFF. The CDR3 bases are TGTGCCTGGAGTGTACAGTTAGCCACTGAAGCTTTCTTT.

The V call is TRBV5-1, the J call TRBJ2-1, with 7 bases that match TRBD2. The germline V gene encodes CDR1 SGHRS and CDR2 YFSETQ. After removal of 0 bases from V and 3 bases from J, the junction contained 3 bases not matched to a gene. The CDR3 is 15 residues long. The CDR3 region has the DNA TGCGCCAGCAGCTTGGCCCTAGCGGACTACAATGAGCAGTTCTTC. It codes for CASSLALADYNEQFF.

As to this clone: The same CDR3 arises from other DNA sequences in this sample as well. The chain employs TRBV5-1 and TRBJ1-1; D gene uncertain. Between the trimmed V and J ends, which lost 0 bases and 1 base, there was a span of 4 bases. This CDR3 is built from 13 residues. Germline V lookup: CDR1 SGHRS, CDR2 YFSETQ. The CDR3: CASSLGGNTEAFF. The CDR3 coding sequence is TGCGCCAGCAGCTTGGGGGGGAACACTGAAGCTTTCTTT.